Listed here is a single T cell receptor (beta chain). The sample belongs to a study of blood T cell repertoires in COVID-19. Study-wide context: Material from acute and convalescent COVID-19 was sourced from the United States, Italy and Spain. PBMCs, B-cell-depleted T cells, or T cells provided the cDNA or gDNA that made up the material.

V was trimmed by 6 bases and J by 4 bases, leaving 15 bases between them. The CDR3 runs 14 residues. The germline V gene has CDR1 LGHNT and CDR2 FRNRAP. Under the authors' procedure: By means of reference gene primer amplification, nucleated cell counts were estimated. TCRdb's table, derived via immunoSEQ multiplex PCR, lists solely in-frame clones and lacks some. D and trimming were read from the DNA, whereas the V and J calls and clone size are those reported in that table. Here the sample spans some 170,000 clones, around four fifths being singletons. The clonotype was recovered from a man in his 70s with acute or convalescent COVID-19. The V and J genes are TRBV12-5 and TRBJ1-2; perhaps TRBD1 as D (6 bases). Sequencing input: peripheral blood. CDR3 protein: CASGIGQQGYGYTF. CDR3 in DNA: TGTGCTAGTGGCATCGGACAGCAGGGCTATGGCTACACCTTC.